This is a list of T cell receptor beta chains from one sample in a study of blood T cell repertoires in COVID-19. Method: immunoSEQ multiplex PCR; TCRdb's copy keeps in-frame clones and lacks some. The data show roughly 150,000 clones, with 70% to 90% seen just once and about 5.6% held by the top ten. The sequenced sample was PBMCs or T cells enriched from blood (not recorded which). These receptors came from a man aged 35 to 55 who had recovered from COVID-19. Both conserved end residues are part of each CDR3. D genes are given only for firm matches. A row's size may be missing; if present it is once, few, many or a size class.

v_call	clone_size	j_call	d_call	cdr3_nt	cdr3_aa
TRBV11-1	.	TRBJ1-6	TRBD1	TGTGCCAGCAGTCGGGACAGGATTAATTCACCCCTCCACTTT	CASSRDRINSPLHF
TRBV5-1	.	TRBJ2-2	TRBD1	TGCGCCAGCAGCTTGCGGACAGGGGACACCGGGGAGCTGTTTTTT	CASSLRTGDTGELFF
TRBV18	few	TRBJ2-5	TRBD1	TGTGCCAGCTCACGGACAGGGGGCCGAACCTCCTTACAAGAGACCCAGTACTTC	CASSRTGGRTSLQETQYF
TRBV23-1	once	TRBJ1-1	.	TGCGCCAGCAGGCGACAGCTCACTGAAGCTTTCTTT	CASRRQLTEAFF
TRBV9	.	TRBJ2-3	TRBD1	TGTGCCAGCAGCGGCCCAACAGGGGGCGGCACAGATACGCAGTATTTT	CASSGPTGGGTDTQYF
TRBV19	.	TRBJ2-1	TRBD1	TGTGCTAGTAGCCCTTCCCGGGACAGGGGCAATGAGCAGTTCTTC	CASSPSRDRGNEQFF
TRBV11-3	.	TRBJ2-5	.	TGTGCCAGCAGCTTAAACTCAGGCGAGACCCAGTACTTC	CASSLNSGETQYF
TRBV28	.	TRBJ1-4	TRBD1	TGTGCCAGCAGTTCCGGGACAGGGCTTCTGGAACTGTTTTTT	CASSSGTGLLELFF
TRBV5-1	.	TRBJ1-6	.	TGCGCCAGCAGCTTGGGTCTGGCCCGGGGGAATTCACCCCTCCACTTT	CASSLGLARGNSPLHF
TRBV2	.	TRBJ2-4	TRBD1	TGTGCCAGCAGTGAAGTGAGGACAGGAGGAGGAGACATTCAGTACTTC	CASSEVRTGGGDIQYF